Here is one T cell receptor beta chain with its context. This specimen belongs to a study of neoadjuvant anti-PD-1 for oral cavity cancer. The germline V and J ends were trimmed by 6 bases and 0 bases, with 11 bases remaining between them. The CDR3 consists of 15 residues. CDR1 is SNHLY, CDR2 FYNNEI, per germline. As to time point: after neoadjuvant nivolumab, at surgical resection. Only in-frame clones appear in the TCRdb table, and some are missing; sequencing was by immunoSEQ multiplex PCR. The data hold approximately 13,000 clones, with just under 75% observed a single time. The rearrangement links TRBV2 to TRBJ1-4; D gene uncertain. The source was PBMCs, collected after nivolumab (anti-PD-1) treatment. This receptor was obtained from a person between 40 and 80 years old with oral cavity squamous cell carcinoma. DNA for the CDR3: TGTGCCAGCAGAATCGAAATTGCAACTAATGAAAAACTGTTTTTT. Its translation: CASRIEIATNEKLFF.